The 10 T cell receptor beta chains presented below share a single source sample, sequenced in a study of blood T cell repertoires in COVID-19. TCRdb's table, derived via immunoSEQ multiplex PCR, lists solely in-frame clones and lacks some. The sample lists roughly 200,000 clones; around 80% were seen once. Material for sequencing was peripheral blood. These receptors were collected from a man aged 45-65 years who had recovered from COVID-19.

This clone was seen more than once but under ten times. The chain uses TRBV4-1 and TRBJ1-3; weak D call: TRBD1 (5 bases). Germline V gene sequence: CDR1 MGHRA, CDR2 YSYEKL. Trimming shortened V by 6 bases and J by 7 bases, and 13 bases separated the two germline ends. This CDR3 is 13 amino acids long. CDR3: CASRKEDTNTIYF. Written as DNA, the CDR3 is TGCGCCAGCAGAAAAGAGGACACCAACACCATATATTTT.

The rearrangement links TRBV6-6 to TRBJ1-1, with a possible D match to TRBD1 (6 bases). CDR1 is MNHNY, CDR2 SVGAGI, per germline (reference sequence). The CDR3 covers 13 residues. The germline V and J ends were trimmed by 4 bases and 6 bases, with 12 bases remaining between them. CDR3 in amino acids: CASSFLTGSEAFF. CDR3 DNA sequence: TGTGCCAGCAGTTTCCTCACAGGGTCTGAAGCTTTCTTT.

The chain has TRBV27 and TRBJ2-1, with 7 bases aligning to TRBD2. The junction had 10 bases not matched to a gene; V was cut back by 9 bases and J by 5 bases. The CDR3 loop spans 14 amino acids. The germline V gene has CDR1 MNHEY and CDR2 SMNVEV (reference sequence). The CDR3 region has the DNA TGTGCCAGTAAGAGAGGAGGGAGGGACAATGAGCAGTTCTTC. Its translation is CASKRGGRDNEQFF.

The CDR3 bases are TGTGCCAGCAGCCAAGATGTCCGGTCATCTCCCCCGGGCGAGCAGTACTTC. Its translation: CASSQDVRSSPPGEQYF. The gene calls are TRBV4-2 and TRBJ2-7; the D is unclear. V lost 0 bases, J lost 6 bases, and 21 bases lay in between. Germline assignment: CDR1 LGHNA and CDR2 YNFKEQ. The CDR3 loop spans 17 amino acids.

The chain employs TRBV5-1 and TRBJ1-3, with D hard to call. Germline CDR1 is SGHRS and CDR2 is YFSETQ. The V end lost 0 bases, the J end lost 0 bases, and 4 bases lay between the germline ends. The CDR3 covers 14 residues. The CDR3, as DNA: TGCGCCAGCAGCTTGGCAGGCTCTGGAAACACCATATATTTT. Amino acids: CASSLAGSGNTIYF. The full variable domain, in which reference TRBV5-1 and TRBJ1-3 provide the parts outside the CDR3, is KAGVTQTPRYLIKTRGQQVTLSCSPISGHRSVSWYQQTPGQGLQFLFEYFSETQRNKGNFPGRFSGRQFSNSRSEMNVSTLELGDSALYLCASSLAGSGNTIYFGEGSWLTVV.

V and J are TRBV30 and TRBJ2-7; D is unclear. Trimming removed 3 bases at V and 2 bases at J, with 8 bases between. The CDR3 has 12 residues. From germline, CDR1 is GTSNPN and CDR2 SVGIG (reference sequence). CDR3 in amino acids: CAWSGLTYEQYF. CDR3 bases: TGTGCCTGGAGCGGGTTGACCTACGAGCAGTACTTC. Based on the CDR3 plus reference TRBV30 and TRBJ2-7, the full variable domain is SQTIHQWPATLVQPVGSPLSLECTVEGTSNPNLYWYRQAAGRGLQLLFYSVGIGQISSEVPQNLSASRPQDRQFILSSKKLLLSDSGFYLCAWSGLTYEQYFGPGTRLTVT.

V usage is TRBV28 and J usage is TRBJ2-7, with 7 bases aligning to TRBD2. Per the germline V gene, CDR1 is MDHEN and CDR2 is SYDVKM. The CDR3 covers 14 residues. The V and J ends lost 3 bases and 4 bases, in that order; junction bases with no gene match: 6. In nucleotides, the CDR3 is TGTGCCAGCAGTTTTGCGCGGGAGTGGTACGAGCAGTACTTC. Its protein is CASSFAREWYEQYF.

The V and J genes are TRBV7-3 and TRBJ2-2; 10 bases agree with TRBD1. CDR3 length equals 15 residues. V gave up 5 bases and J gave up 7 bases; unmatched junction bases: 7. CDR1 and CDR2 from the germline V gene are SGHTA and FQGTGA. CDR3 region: CASSLRQGAGGELFF. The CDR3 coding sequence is TGTGCCAGCAGCCTTCGACAGGGGGCCGGCGGGGAGCTGTTTTTT.

In DNA, the CDR3 is TGTGCCTGGAGTGAACCGGATGAGCAGTTCTTC. Protein sequence: CAWSEPDEQFF. The V gene is TRBV30, the J gene TRBJ2-1; D is unclear. Germline V gene data show CDR1 as GTSNPN and CDR2 as SVGIG (reference sequence). The length of the CDR3 is 11 residues. Trimming stripped 1 base from V and 8 bases from J, with 6 bases between.

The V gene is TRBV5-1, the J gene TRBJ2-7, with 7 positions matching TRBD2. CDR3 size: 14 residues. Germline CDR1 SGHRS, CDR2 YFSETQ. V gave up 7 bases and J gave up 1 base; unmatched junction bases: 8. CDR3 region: CASRTSGGSYEQYF. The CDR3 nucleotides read TGCGCCAGCCGCACCTCCGGGGGGTCCTACGAGCAGTACTTC.